The clone carrying this T cell receptor (beta chain) has only a few counts. Its antigen is unidentified. The data stem from a study of post-analysis software for immune sequencing data. Findings and limits, study-wide: When the samples were clustered directly with F measure, those that had been prepared in the same batch showed strong co-clustering.

The TCR beta cDNA libraries contained unique molecular identifiers. TCRdb independently ran MiXCR on the PCR reads; one entry per CDR3 protein. Among hundreds of thousands of distinct CDR3 sequences listed, approximately 46% were seen once. Sequencing was carried out using blood. The receptor was derived from a girl aged 5 to 17 with multiple sclerosis.

The CDR3 is CASRPTGGRYEQYF. CDR3 bases: TGTGCCAGCAGACCGACAGGGGGCCGGTACGAGCAGTACTTC. This sequence joins TRBV28 and TRBJ2-5; 10 nucleotides line up with TRBD1. The end of the DNA is better explained by TRBJ2-7, so the J call may be wrong. The CDR3 has 14 amino acids. Germline CDR1 is MDHEN and CDR2 is SYDVKM.